This entry lists 3 T cell receptor beta chains sequenced from one sample in a study of glioma-infiltrating T cells. Amplification of TCR alpha and beta CDR3 regions from RNA used iRepertoire nested multiplex PCR. TCRdb re-analysed the multiplex PCR reads in MiXCR, keeping a single row per CDR3 protein. The table includes 100,000 to 150,000 distinct CDR3 sequences, roughly 25% detected once. Material for sequencing was glioma tissue, nonneoplastic brain tissue, or PBMCs (not recorded which). The origin of the receptors is a human donor with low-grade glioma or glioblastoma, undergoing nonglioma brain surgery, or in good health (not recorded which).

This clonotype was seen repeatedly, ten times or more. The chain links TRBV28 to TRBJ2-1, with TRBD2 identical over 7 bases. The CDR3 is made up of 13 amino acids. Germline-derived CDR1 and CDR2 are MDHEN and SYDVKM. The V segment lost 7 bases and the J segment 13 bases; nucleotides outside the gene matches: 13. The CDR3 nucleotides read TGTGCCAGCAACCTAGGGGCTAGCGGTATCCAGTTCTTC. It translates to CASNLGASGIQFF.

This clonotype has a count of ten or more. CDR3 region: CASSLFPWSGRADEQYF. The DNA of the CDR3 is TGTGCCAGCAGCTTGTTCCCTTGGAGCGGGAGGGCGGACGAGCAGTACTTC. The chain has TRBV5-5 and TRBJ2-7, with 10 bases identical to TRBD2. Trimming cost V 1 base and J 5 bases; bases outside gene matches: 12. The CDR3 totals 17 residues. Germline CDR1 and CDR2: SGHKS and YYEKEE (reference sequence).

This clonotype was picked up many times. This chain uses TRBV6-1 with TRBJ1-1; D perhaps matches TRBD1 (5 bases). The CDR3 is 12 amino acids. CDR1 is MNHNS and CDR2 is SASEGT in the germline V gene. Between the trimmed V and J ends, which lost 7 bases and 3 bases, there was a span of 9 bases. CDR3 region: CASTGRDTEAFF. CDR3 sequence (DNA): TGTGCCAGCACGGGGCGGGACACTGAAGCTTTCTTT.